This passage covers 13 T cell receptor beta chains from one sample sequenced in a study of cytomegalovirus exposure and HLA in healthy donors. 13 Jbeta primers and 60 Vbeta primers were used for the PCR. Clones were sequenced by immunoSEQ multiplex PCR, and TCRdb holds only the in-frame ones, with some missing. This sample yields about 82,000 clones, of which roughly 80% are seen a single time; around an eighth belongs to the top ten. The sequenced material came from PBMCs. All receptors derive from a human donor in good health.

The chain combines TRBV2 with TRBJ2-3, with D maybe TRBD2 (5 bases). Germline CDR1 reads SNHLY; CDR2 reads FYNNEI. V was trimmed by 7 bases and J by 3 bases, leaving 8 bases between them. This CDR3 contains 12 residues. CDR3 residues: CASTGETDTQYF. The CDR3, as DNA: TGTGCCAGCACCGGGGAGACAGATACGCAGTATTTT.

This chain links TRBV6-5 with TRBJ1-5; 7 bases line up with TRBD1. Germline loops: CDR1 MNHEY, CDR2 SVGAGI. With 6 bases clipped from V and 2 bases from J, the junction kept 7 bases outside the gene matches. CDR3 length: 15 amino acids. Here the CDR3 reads CASSSTGSGNQPQHF. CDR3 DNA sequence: TGTGCCAGCAGCTCGACAGGGTCGGGCAATCAGCCCCAGCATTTT.

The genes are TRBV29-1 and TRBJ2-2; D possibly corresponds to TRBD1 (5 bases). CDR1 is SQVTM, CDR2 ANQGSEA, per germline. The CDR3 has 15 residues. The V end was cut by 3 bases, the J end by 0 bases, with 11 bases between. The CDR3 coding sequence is TGCAGCGTTGACCAGGGCCCCGCGAACACCGGGGAGCTGTTTTTT. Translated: CSVDQGPANTGELFF.

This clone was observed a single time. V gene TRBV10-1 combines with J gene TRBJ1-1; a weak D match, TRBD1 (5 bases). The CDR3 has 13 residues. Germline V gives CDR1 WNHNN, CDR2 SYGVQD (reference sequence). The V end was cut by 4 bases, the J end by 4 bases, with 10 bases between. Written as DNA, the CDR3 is TGCGCCAGCAGTGGGGGCGTGAGCACTGAAGCTTTCTTT. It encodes CASSGGVSTEAFF.

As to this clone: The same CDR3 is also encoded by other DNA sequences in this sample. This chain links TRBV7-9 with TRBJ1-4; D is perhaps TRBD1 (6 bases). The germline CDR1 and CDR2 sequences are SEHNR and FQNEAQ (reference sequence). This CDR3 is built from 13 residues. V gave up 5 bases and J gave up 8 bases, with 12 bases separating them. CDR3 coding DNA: TGTGCCAGCAGCCCCAGACAGGACGAAAAACTGTTTTTT. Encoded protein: CASSPRQDEKLFF. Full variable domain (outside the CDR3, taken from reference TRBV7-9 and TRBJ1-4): DTGVSQNPRHKITKRGQNVTFRCDPISEHNRLYWYRQTLGQGPEFLTYFQNEAQLEKSRLLSDRFSAERPKGSFSTLEIQRTEQGDSAMYLCASSPRQDEKLFFGSGTQLSVL.

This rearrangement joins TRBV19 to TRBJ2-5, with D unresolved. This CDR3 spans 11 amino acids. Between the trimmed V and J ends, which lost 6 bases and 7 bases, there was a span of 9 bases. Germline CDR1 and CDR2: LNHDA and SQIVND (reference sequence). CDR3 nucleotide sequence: TGTGCCAGTAGCCTAGAGTCGACCCAGTACTTC. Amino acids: CASSLESTQYF.

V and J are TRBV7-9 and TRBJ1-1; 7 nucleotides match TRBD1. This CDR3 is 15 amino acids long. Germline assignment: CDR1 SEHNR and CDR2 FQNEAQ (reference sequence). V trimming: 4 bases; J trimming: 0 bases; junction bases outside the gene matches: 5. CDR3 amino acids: CASSWAGGMNTEAFF. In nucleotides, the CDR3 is TGTGCCAGCAGCTGGGCAGGGGGGATGAACACTGAAGCTTTCTTT.

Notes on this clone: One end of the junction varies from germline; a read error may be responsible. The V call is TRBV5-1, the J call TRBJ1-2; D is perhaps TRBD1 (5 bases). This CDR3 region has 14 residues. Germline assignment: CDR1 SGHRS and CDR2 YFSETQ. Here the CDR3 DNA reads TGCGCCAGCAGCTTGGAGCAGGGTTCTTTGGGCTACCCCTTC. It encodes CASSLEQGSLGYPF.

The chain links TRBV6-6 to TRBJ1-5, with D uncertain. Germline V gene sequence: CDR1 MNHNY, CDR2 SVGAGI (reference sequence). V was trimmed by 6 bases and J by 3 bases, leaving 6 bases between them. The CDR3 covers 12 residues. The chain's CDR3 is CASSPSNQPQHF. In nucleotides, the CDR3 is TGTGCCAGCAGCCCCTCCAATCAGCCCCAGCATTTT.

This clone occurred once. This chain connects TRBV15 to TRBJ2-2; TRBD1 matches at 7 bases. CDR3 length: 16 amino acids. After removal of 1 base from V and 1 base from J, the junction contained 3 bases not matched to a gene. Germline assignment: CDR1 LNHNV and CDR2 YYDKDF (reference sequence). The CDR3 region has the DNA TGTGCCACCAGCAGAGGAACAGGGGTGAACACCGGGGAGCTGTTTTTT. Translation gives CATSRGTGVNTGELFF.

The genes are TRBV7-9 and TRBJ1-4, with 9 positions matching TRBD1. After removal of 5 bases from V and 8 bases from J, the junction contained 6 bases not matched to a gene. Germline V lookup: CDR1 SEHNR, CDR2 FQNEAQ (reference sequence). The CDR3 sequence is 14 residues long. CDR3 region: CASSRTGDGEKLFF. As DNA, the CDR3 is TGTGCCAGCAGCCGGACAGGGGATGGAGAAAAACTGTTTTTT.

In DNA, the CDR3 is TGTGCCAGCAGCCGTCCCCCCGGGACCCAGGGGGATTCCTACGAGCAGTACTTC. This encodes CASSRPPGTQGDSYEQYF. J is TRBJ2-7 and V is TRBV7-9, with 7 positions matching TRBD1. This CDR3 has 18 residues. J lost 1 base, V lost 5 bases, and 17 bases had no gene match. Germline CDR1 SEHNR, CDR2 FQNEAQ (reference sequence). The entire variable domain, with the rest obtained from reference TRBV7-9 and TRBJ2-7, is as follows: DTGVSQNPRHKITKRGQNVTFRCDPISEHNRLYWYRQTLGQGPEFLTYFQNEAQLEKSRLLSDRFSAERPKGSFSTLEIQRTEQGDSAMYLCASSRPPGTQGDSYEQYFGPGTRLTVT.

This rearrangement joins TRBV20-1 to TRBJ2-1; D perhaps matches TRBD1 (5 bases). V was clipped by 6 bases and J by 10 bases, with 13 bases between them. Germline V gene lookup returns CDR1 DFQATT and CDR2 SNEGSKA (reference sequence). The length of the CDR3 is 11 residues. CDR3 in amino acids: CSASRGEEQFF. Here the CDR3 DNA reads TGCAGTGCCTCAAGGGGCGAGGAGCAGTTCTTC.